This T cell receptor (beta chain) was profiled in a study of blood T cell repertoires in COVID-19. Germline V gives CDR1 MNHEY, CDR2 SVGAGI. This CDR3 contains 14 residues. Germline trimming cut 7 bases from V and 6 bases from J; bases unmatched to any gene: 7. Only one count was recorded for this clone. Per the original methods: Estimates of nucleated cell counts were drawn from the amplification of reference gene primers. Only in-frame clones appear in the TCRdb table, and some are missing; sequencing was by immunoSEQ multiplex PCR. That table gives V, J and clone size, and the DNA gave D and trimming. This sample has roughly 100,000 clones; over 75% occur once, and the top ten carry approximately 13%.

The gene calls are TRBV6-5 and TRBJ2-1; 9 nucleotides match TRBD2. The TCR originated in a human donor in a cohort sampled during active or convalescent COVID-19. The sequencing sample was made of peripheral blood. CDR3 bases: TGTGCCAGCACGCGGACTAGCGTCGTCAATGAGCAGTTCTTC. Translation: CASTRTSVVNEQFF.